This TCR beta chain was recorded in a study of shared clonotypes between healthy human individuals. Selected positively for CCR7 and CD45RO-negative, naive CD8 cells excluded terminally differentiated effector memory CD45RA+ cells. TCRdb's copy holds only in-frame clones and misses some; the assay was immunoSEQ multiplex PCR. Here the sample spans about 2.1 million clones, just under 95% being singletons. V lost 5 bases to trimming and J lost 3 bases, with 8 bases between them. In germline, CDR1 is SGHAT, CDR2 FQNNGV. The CDR3 has 12 amino acids. This sequence originates from a man aged 18 to 35 in good health. Some clones in this sample may be carry-over from other donors' samples. The chain recombines TRBV11-2 with TRBJ2-7; D is undetermined. The sequenced material came from naive CD8+ T cells from PBMCs. The CDR3 DNA reads as TGTGCCAGCAGCCCCCCACACTACGAGCAGTACTTC. As protein: CASSPPHYEQYF.